Shown below are 2 T cell receptor beta chains from a single sample sequenced in a study of PD-L1 blockade in urothelial cancer. Time point reported: pretreatment peripheral blood. Measured with immunoSEQ multiplex PCR; TCRdb has only the in-frame clones, and not every one. The sample holds 35,000 to 40,000 clones, approximately 86% seen once. The sequences come from PBMCs, collected around atezolizumab (anti-PD-L1) treatment. The receptors were gathered from a man older than 75 with urothelial cancer.

This clone has just one count. The chain carries TRBV10-1 and TRBJ2-7; the D gene is possibly TRBD1 (5 bases). In germline, CDR1 is WNHNN, CDR2 SYGVQD (reference sequence). Deletions cut 4 bases from V and 6 bases from J, with 10 bases between. The CDR3 sequence is 12 residues long. The CDR3 region is CASSGFRGEQYF. The CDR3 nucleotides read TGCGCCAGCAGTGGGTTTAGGGGCGAGCAGTACTTC.

V is TRBV19 and J is TRBJ2-3; D possibly corresponds to TRBD2 (6 bases). The germline CDR1 and CDR2 sequences are LNHDA and SQIVND (reference sequence). V lost 0 bases to trimming and J lost 6 bases, with 13 bases between them. This CDR3 region has 15 residues. CDR3 region: CASSIDRGIGDTQYF. The CDR3, as DNA: TGTGCCAGTAGTATAGATCGGGGGATCGGGGATACGCAGTATTTT.